Listed below are T cell receptor beta chains from one sample, sequenced in a study of blood T cell repertoires in COVID-19. TCRdb's copy holds only in-frame clones and misses some; the assay was immunoSEQ multiplex PCR. The repertoire includes approximately 250,000 clones, less than 90% of them detected once, and roughly 2% sits in the top ten. The sequencing sample was made of peripheral blood. The origin of the receptors is a man between 25 and 39 years old with active or convalescent COVID-19. CDR3s include the opening cysteine and the closing phenylalanine or tryptophan. The order of the fields is J gene, D gene, V gene, clone size, CDR3 protein, CDR3 DNA. D genes are given only for firm matches. Part of the rows lack a size; the others show once, few, many or a class for expanded clones.

j_gene: TRBJ2-5
d_gene: TRBD2
v_gene: TRBV5-1
abundance: .
CDR3aa: CASSGEAGGQETQYF
CDR3nt: TGCGCCAGCAGCGGAGAAGCGGGGGGGCAGGAGACCCAGTACTTC

j_gene: TRBJ1-6
d_gene: .
v_gene: TRBV18
abundance: .
CDR3aa: CASSPSAPGVSPLHF
CDR3nt: TGTGCCAGCTCACCCAGCGCACCTGGAGTTTCACCCCTCCACTTT

j_gene: TRBJ1-6
d_gene: .
v_gene: TRBV27
abundance: .
CDR3aa: CASSPPGVASPLHF
CDR3nt: TGTGCCAGCAGCCCCCCCGGGGTGGCTTCACCCCTCCACTTT

j_gene: TRBJ1-2
d_gene: .
v_gene: TRBV20-1
abundance: .
CDR3aa: CSASRGLNYGYTF
CDR3nt: TGCAGTGCTAGTCGGGGACTCAACTATGGCTACACCTTC

j_gene: TRBJ2-7
d_gene: .
v_gene: TRBV19
abundance: .
CDR3aa: CASTRVDNYEQYF
CDR3nt: TGTGCCAGTACCAGGGTGGATAATTACGAGCAGTACTTC

j_gene: TRBJ1-1
d_gene: TRBD1
v_gene: TRBV24-1
abundance: .
CDR3aa: CATSDLHSGQRNTEAFF
CDR3nt: TGTGCCACCAGTGATTTGCATTCGGGACAGAGGAACACTGAAGCTTTCTTT

j_gene: TRBJ2-5
d_gene: TRBD2
v_gene: TRBV9
abundance: .
CDR3aa: CASSATGTSGGQETQYF
CDR3nt: TGTGCCAGCAGCGCCACTGGGACTAGCGGGGGGCAAGAGACCCAGTACTTC

j_gene: TRBJ2-7
d_gene: .
v_gene: TRBV18
abundance: .
CDR3aa: CASSPSREEQYF
CDR3nt: TGTGCCAGCTCACCCTCCCGGGAGGAGCAGTACTTC

j_gene: TRBJ2-7
d_gene: .
v_gene: TRBV7-2
abundance: .
CDR3aa: CASSLVRVRHEQYF
CDR3nt: TGTGCCAGCAGCTTAGTGCGTGTGAGGCACGAGCAGTACTTC

j_gene: TRBJ2-5
d_gene: .
v_gene: TRBV3-1/TRBV3-2
abundance: .
CDR3aa: CASSSRHKETQYF
CDR3nt: TGTGCCAGCAGCTCACGACACAAAGAGACCCAGTACTTC

j_gene: TRBJ2-7
d_gene: .
v_gene: TRBV4-1
abundance: .
CDR3aa: CASSGQGYEQYF
CDR3nt: TGCGCCAGCAGCGGGCAGGGCTACGAGCAGTACTTC

j_gene: TRBJ2-7
d_gene: TRBD2
v_gene: TRBV30
abundance: once
CDR3aa: CAWSPLVPGLAETYEQYF
CDR3nt: TGTGCCTGGAGTCCTTTGGTCCCCGGGCTAGCGGAGACCTACGAGCAGTACTTC

j_gene: TRBJ1-1
d_gene: .
v_gene: TRBV6-5
abundance: .
CDR3aa: CASRGQIGTEAFF
CDR3nt: TGTGCCAGCCGGGGACAAATAGGGACTGAAGCTTTCTTT

j_gene: TRBJ1-1
d_gene: .
v_gene: TRBV2
abundance: .
CDR3aa: CASTKPRTEAFF
CDR3nt: TGTGCCAGCACGAAACCACGGACTGAAGCTTTCTTT

j_gene: TRBJ2-1
d_gene: TRBD1
v_gene: TRBV7-6
abundance: .
CDR3aa: CASSLSGGPYNEQFF
CDR3nt: TGTGCCAGCAGCTTATCAGGGGGCCCCTACAATGAGCAGTTCTTC

j_gene: TRBJ1-3
d_gene: TRBD1
v_gene: TRBV11-2
abundance: few
CDR3aa: CASSRGGTGAGNTIYF
CDR3nt: TGTGCCAGCAGCCGGGGCGGGACAGGGGCTGGAAACACCATATATTTT

j_gene: TRBJ2-3
d_gene: TRBD2
v_gene: TRBV5-1
abundance: .
CDR3aa: CASSLSWIAGGGTDTQYF
CDR3nt: TGCGCCAGCAGCTTATCCTGGATAGCGGGGGGAGGCACAGATACGCAGTATTTT

j_gene: TRBJ2-3
d_gene: TRBD1
v_gene: TRBV18
abundance: once
CDR3aa: CASSLQDRGQGDTQYF
CDR3nt: TGTGCCAGCTCACTCCAGGACAGGGGGCAGGGAGATACGCAGTATTTT

j_gene: TRBJ1-6
d_gene: TRBD1
v_gene: TRBV10-2
abundance: few
CDR3aa: CASSGTGQNSPLHF
CDR3nt: TGCGCCAGCAGTGGGACAGGGCAGAATTCACCCCTCCACTTT

j_gene: TRBJ2-7
d_gene: TRBD1
v_gene: TRBV29-1
abundance: .
CDR3aa: CSVGTGPIEQYF
CDR3nt: TGCAGCGTCGGGACAGGGCCCATTGAGCAGTACTTC

j_gene: TRBJ2-2
d_gene: TRBD1
v_gene: TRBV6-2/TRBV6-3
abundance: .
CDR3aa: CASSLGTLWTGGNTGELFF
CDR3nt: TGTGCCAGCAGTTTAGGGACCCTCTGGACAGGGGGGAACACCGGGGAGCTGTTTTTT

j_gene: TRBJ1-4
d_gene: TRBD1
v_gene: TRBV10-1
abundance: .
CDR3aa: CASSGGQEAPEKLFF
CDR3nt: TGCGCCAGCAGTGGTGGACAGGAGGCGCCCGAAAAACTGTTTTTT

j_gene: TRBJ2-7
d_gene: .
v_gene: TRBV12-2
abundance: .
CDR3aa: CASHTPGQGAYEQYF
CDR3nt: TGTGCAAGTCACACACCGGGACAGGGGGCCTACGAGCAGTACTTC

j_gene: TRBJ1-1
d_gene: .
v_gene: TRBV10-3
abundance: .
CDR3aa: CAIRGGQITGEPEAFF
CDR3nt: TGTGCCATCAGGGGCGGGCAGATCACCGGGGAACCTGAAGCTTTCTTT

j_gene: TRBJ1-1
d_gene: .
v_gene: TRBV5-8
abundance: .
CDR3aa: CASSISMRAFF
CDR3nt: TGTGCCAGCAGCATCAGCATGAGGGCTTTCTTT

j_gene: TRBJ1-2
d_gene: .
v_gene: TRBV2
abundance: .
CDR3aa: CASSQRLDPSYGYTF
CDR3nt: TGTGCCAGCAGTCAAAGGCTAGACCCATCTTATGGCTACACCTTC

j_gene: TRBJ1-1
d_gene: .
v_gene: TRBV19
abundance: .
CDR3aa: CASSISTAGVNTEAFF
CDR3nt: TGTGCCAGTAGTATATCGACGGCCGGGGTTAACACTGAAGCTTTCTTT

j_gene: TRBJ2-7
d_gene: .
v_gene: TRBV11-1
abundance: .
CDR3aa: CASSLDRGIYYEQYF
CDR3nt: TGTGCCAGCAGCTTAGACCGGGGGATATACTACGAGCAGTACTTC

j_gene: TRBJ1-2
d_gene: TRBD1
v_gene: TRBV5-1
abundance: .
CDR3aa: CASSLSGTGGSYFYGYTF
CDR3nt: TGCGCCAGCAGCCTATCGGGGACAGGGGGGTCGTACTTCTATGGCTACACCTTC

j_gene: TRBJ2-7
d_gene: .
v_gene: TRBV7-2
abundance: .
CDR3aa: CASSLVSTPEQYF
CDR3nt: TGTGCCAGCAGCTTAGTTTCTACTCCCGAGCAGTACTTC

j_gene: TRBJ2-1
d_gene: TRBD2
v_gene: TRBV10-2
abundance: many
CDR3aa: CASGTSGGGGEQFF
CDR3nt: TGCGCCAGCGGGACTAGCGGGGGTGGGGGTGAGCAGTTCTTC

j_gene: TRBJ2-7
d_gene: .
v_gene: TRBV5-4
abundance: .
CDR3aa: CASSVTGLGISYEQYF
CDR3nt: TGTGCCAGCAGCGTAACCGGGCTCGGGATCTCCTACGAGCAGTACTTC

j_gene: TRBJ1-2
d_gene: .
v_gene: TRBV20-1
abundance: once
CDR3aa: CSASGAVGYTF
CDR3nt: TGCAGTGCCAGCGGGGCTGTAGGCTACACCTTC

j_gene: TRBJ2-2
d_gene: TRBD1
v_gene: TRBV15
abundance: .
CDR3aa: CATSRVQGGTGELFF
CDR3nt: TGTGCCACCAGCAGAGTACAGGGGGGCACCGGGGAGCTGTTTTTT

j_gene: TRBJ1-6
d_gene: .
v_gene: TRBV28
abundance: .
CDR3aa: CASSFHGYNSPLHF
CDR3nt: TGTGCCAGCAGTTTTCACGGTTATAATTCACCCCTCCACTTT

j_gene: TRBJ1-6
d_gene: .
v_gene: TRBV27
abundance: .
CDR3aa: CGVSDYYNSPLHF
CDR3nt: TGTGGTGTATCAGACTACTATAATTCACCCCTCCACTTT

j_gene: TRBJ1-1
d_gene: .
v_gene: TRBV12-3/TRBV12-4
abundance: .
CDR3aa: CASSLGQNTEAFF
CDR3nt: TGTGCCAGCAGTCTTGGACAAAACACTGAAGCTTTCTTT